Below are 9 T cell receptor beta chains sequenced from a single sample in a study of T-cell memory formation after mild COVID-19. Using its own MiXCR run on the 5' RACE reads, TCRdb lists one record per CDR3 protein. Altogether approximately 290,000 distinct CDR3 sequences are present, around 19% being singletons, with the ten largest covering approximately 21%. The sequencing sample was made of PBMCs or a T cell subset sorted from them (not recorded which). The source is a man between 18 and 29 years old who had mild COVID-19 (a few samples of this study predate the infection). Cell type and time point are not known.

This clonotype showed up just a few times. This rearrangement joins TRBV28 to TRBJ1-2; D not resolved. Germline lookup yields CDR1 MDHEN and CDR2 SYDVKM. V lost 5 bases, J lost 3 bases, and 10 bases lay in between. The CDR3 has 13 residues. CDR3 region: CASSPGPYYGYTF. The CDR3, as DNA: TGTGCCAGCAGTCCCGGGCCTTACTATGGCTACACCTTC.

This clonotype has only a few counts. This chain uses TRBV6-1 with TRBJ2-7, with D maybe TRBD1 (5 bases). Germline V gene sequence: CDR1 MNHNS, CDR2 SASEGT. V was shortened by 0 bases and J by 3 bases, with 18 bases between the two germline ends. This CDR3 comprises 17 residues. This CDR3 reads CASSEAFPAGRNYEQYV. Here the CDR3 DNA reads TGTGCCAGCAGTGAAGCGTTTCCCGCAGGGCGGAACTACGAGCAGTACGTC.

The chain employs TRBV27 and TRBJ1-2, with D hard to call. Germline CDR1 reads MNHEY; CDR2 reads SMNVEV (reference sequence). The CDR3 runs 15 residues. V was cut by 5 bases and J by 4 bases, with 17 bases left in between. CDR3 amino acids: CASSALGLTPYGYTF. CDR3 nucleotide sequence: TGTGCCAGCAGTGCGCTGGGTTTGACTCCCTATGGCTACACCTTC.

With respect to this clonotype: One end of the junction varies from germline; a read error may be responsible. The V and J genes are TRBV15 and TRBJ1-1; possible D gene TRBD1, 5 bases. CDR3 length equals 13 residues. Germline V gene sequence: CDR1 LNHNV, CDR2 YYDKDF (reference sequence). The CDR3 sequence: CATSTRVRTDAFF. The CDR3 DNA reads TGTGCCACCAGCACCAGGGTTCGCACTGACGCTTTCTTT.

This clonotype was seen only a few times. The chain is built from TRBV12-3 or TRBV12-4 and TRBJ2-2, with a weak D call TRBD1 (5 bases). V was clipped by 6 bases and J by 6 bases, with 17 bases between them. There are 15 residues in the CDR3. The CDR3 DNA reads TGTGCCAGCAGGGGGCCTAACAGAGTATCCGGGGAGCTGTTTTTT. Residues: CASRGPNRVSGELFF.

This clonotype showed up many times. V gene TRBV5-1 combines with J gene TRBJ2-7, with a weak D call TRBD1 (6 bases). CDR3 length: 13 residues. Germline lookup yields CDR1 SGHRS and CDR2 YFSETQ. Trimming took off 4 bases at V and 7 bases at J, with 15 bases between the two ends. CDR3 region: CASSIDQTGEQYF. In DNA, the CDR3 is TGCGCCAGCAGCATCGATCAAACAGGGGAGCAGTACTTC.

The chain uses TRBV5-8 and TRBJ2-3, with a tentative D call TRBD1 (5 bases). Germline lookup yields CDR1 SGHTS and CDR2 YDEGEE. Trimming cost V 5 bases and J 2 bases, with 12 bases left between them. The CDR3 is made up of 14 amino acids. The CDR3 coding sequence is TGTGCCAGCAGGCTGTGGGGCCACACAGATACGCAGTATTTT. It specifies CASRLWGHTDTQYF.

The rearrangement joins TRBV11-2 to TRBJ2-5, with no clear D. V lost 0 bases and J 7 bases, leaving 15 bases between the germline ends. Germline V gene lookup returns CDR1 SGHAT and CDR2 FQNNGV. The CDR3 has 15 residues. In nucleotides, the CDR3 is TGTGCCAGCAGCTTAGAAGCGTTGTCCTCCGGGACCCAGTACTTC. Protein product: CASSLEALSSGTQYF.

This clonotype has a count of ten or more. The J gene is TRBJ2-1, the V gene TRBV11-2; D gene unclear. The germline CDR1 and CDR2 sequences are SGHAT and FQNNGV. V lost 5 bases and J lost 5, with 10 bases in between. This CDR3 has 13 residues. The CDR3 region is CASSQARHNEQFF. The CDR3 nucleotides read TGTGCCAGCAGCCAGGCGCGTCACAATGAGCAGTTCTTC. The variable domain in full, completed from reference TRBV11-2 and TRBJ2-1, reads EAGVAQSPRYKIIEKRQSVAFWCNPISGHATLYWYQQILGQGPKLLIQFQNNGVVDDSQLPKDRFSAERLKGVDSTLKIQPAKLEDSAVYLCASSQARHNEQFFGPGTRLTVL.